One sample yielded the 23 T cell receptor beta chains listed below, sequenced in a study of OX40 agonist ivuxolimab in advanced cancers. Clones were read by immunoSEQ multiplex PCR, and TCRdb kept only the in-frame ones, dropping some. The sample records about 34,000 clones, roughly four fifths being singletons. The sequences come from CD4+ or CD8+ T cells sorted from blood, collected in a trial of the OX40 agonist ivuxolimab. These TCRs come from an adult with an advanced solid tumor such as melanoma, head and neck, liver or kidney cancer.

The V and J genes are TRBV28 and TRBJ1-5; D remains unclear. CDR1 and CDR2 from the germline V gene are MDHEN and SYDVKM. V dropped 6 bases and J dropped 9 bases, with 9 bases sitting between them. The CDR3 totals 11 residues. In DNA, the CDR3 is TGTGCCAGCAGATCCGACCGGCCCCAGCATTTT. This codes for CASRSDRPQHF.

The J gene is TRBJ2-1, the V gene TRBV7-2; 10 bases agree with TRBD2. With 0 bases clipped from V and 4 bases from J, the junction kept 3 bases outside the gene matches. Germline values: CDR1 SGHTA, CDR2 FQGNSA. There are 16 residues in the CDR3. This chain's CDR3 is CASSLAGLANYNEQFF. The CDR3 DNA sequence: TGTGCCAGCAGCTTAGCGGGACTAGCGAATTACAATGAGCAGTTCTTC.

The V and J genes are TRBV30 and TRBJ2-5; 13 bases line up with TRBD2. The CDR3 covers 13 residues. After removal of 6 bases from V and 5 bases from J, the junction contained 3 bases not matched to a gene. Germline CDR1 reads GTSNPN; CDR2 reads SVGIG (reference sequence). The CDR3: CACGLAGAETQYF. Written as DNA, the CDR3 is TGTGCCTGTGGACTAGCGGGGGCGGAGACCCAGTACTTC.

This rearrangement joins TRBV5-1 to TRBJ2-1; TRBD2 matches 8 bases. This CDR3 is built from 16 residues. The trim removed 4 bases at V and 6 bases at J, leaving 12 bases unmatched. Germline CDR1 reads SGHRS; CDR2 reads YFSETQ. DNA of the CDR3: TGCGCCAGCAGCGTGCTAGCGGGCTTAGGGGGCAATGAGCAGTTCTTC. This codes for CASSVLAGLGGNEQFF.

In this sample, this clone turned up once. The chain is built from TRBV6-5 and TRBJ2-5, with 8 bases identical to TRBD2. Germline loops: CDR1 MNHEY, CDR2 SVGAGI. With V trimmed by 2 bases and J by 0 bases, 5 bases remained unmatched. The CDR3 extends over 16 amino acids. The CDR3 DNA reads TGTGCCAGCAGTTACGGGGCTAGCGGGTACCAAGAGACCCAGTACTTC. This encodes CASSYGASGYQETQYF.

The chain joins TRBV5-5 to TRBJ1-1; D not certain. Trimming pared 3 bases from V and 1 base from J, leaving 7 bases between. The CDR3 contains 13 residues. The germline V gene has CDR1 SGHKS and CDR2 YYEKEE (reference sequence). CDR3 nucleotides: TGTGCCAGCAGCTCCATACCGAACACTGAAGCTTTCTTT. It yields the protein CASSSIPNTEAFF.

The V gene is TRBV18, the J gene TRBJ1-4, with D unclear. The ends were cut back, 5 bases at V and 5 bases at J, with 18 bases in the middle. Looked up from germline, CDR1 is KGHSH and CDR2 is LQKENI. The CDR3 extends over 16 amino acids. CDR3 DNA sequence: TGTGCCAGCTCAGATCAGAGTCCTGAAATAAATGAAAAACTGTTTTTT. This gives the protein CASSDQSPEINEKLFF.

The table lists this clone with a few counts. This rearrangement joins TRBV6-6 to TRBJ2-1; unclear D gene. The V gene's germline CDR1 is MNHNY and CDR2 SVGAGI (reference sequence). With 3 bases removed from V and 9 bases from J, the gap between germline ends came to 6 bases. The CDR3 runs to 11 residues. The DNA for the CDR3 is TGTGCCAGCAGTTATCGGTCTGAGCAGTTCTTC. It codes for CASSYRSEQFF.

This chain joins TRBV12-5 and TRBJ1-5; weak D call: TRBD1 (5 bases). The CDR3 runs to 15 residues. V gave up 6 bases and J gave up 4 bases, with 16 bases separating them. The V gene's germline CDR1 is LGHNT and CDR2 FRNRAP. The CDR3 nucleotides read TGTGCTAGTGGCCGGGGGGTTCCCGCTAATCAGCCCCAGCATTTT. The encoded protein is CASGRGVPANQPQHF.

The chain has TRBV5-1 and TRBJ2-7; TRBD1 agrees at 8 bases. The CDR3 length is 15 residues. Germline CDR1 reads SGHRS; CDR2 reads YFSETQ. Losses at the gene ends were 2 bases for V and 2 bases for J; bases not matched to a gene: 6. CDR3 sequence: CASSLGTGDTYEQYF. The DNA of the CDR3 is TGCGCCAGCAGCTTAGGGACAGGCGATACCTACGAGCAGTACTTC.

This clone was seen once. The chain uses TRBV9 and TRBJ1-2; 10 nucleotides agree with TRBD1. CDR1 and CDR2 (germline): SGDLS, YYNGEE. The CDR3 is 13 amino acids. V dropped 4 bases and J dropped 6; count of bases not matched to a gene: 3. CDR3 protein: CASSRDRGHGYTF. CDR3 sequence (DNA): TGTGCCAGCAGCCGGGACAGGGGCCATGGCTACACCTTC. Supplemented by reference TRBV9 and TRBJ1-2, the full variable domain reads DSGVTQTPKHLITATGQRVTLRCSPRSGDLSVYWYQQSLDQGLQFLIQYYNGEERAKGNILERFSAQQFPDLHSELNLSSLELGDSALYFCASSRDRGHGYTFGSGTRLTVV.

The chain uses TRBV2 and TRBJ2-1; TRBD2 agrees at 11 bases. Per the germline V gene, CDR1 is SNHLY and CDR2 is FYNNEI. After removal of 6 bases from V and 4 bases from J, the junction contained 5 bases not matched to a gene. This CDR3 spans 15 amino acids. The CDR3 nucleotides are TGTGCCAGCAGATCCGGGACTAGCGGTTACAATGAGCAGTTCTTC. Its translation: CASRSGTSGYNEQFF.

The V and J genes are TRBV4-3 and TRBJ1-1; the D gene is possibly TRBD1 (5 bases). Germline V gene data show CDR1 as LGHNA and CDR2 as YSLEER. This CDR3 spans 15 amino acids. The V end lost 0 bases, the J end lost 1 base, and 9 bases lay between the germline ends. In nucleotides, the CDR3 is TGCGCCAGCAGCCAAGACGGGGCACCGAACACTGAAGCTTTCTTT. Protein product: CASSQDGAPNTEAFF.

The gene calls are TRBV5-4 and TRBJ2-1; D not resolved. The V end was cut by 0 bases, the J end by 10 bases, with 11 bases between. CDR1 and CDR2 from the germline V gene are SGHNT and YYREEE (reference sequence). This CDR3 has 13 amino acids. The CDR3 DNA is TGTGCCAGCAGCTTGGGTCAGGTCGAAGAGCAGTTCTTC. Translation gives CASSLGQVEEQFF.

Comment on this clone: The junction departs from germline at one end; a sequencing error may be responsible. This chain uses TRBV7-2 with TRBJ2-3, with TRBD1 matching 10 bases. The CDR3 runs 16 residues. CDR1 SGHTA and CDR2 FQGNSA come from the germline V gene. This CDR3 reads CASTLPGQGYTDTQYF. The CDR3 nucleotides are TGTGCCAGCACCTTACCGGGACAGGGGTACACAGATACGCAGTATTTT.

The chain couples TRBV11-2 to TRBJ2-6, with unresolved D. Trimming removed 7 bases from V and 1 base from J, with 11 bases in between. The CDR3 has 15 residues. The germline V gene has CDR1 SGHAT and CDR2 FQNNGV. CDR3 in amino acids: CASTDVRSGANVLTF. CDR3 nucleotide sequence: TGTGCCAGCACCGATGTGAGGTCTGGGGCCAACGTCCTGACTTTC.

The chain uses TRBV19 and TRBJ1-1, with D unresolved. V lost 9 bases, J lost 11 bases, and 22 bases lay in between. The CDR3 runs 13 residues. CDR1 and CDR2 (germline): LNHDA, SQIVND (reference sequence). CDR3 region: CARLHRRLPRAFF. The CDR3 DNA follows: TGTGCCAGATTACATAGGAGGCTTCCCAGGGCTTTCTTT.

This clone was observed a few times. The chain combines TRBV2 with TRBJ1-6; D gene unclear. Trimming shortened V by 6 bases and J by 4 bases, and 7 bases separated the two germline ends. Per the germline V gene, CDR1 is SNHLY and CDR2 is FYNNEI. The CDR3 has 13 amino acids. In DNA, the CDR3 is TGTGCCAGCAGAGGCGGTTATAATTCACCCCTCCACTTT. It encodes CASRGGYNSPLHF.

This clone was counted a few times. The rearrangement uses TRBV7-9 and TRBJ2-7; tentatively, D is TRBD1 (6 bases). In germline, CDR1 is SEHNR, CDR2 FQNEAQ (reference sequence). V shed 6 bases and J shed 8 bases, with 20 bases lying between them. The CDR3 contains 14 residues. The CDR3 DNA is TGTGCCAGCAGTCCCAAACCCCAAACAGGGCAGCAGTACTTC. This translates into CASSPKPQTGQQYF. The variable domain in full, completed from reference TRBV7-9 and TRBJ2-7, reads DTGVSQNPRHKITKRGQNVTFRCDPISEHNRLYWYRQTLGQGPEFLTYFQNEAQLEKSRLLSDRFSAERPKGSFSTLEIQRTEQGDSAMYLCASSPKPQTGQQYFGPGTRLTVT.

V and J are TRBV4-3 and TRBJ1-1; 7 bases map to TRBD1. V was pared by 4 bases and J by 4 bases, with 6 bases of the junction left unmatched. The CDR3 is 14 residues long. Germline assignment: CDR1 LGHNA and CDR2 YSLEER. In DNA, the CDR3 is TGCGCCAGCAGCCCCCGGACAGGCTTCACTGAAGCTTTCTTT. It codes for CASSPRTGFTEAFF.

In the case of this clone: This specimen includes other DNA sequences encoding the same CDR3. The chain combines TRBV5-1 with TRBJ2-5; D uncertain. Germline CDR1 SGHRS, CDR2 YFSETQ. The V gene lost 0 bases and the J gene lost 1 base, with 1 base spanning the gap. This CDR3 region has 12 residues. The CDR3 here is CASSLAQETQYF. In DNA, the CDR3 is TGCGCCAGCAGCTTGGCCCAAGAGACCCAGTACTTC.

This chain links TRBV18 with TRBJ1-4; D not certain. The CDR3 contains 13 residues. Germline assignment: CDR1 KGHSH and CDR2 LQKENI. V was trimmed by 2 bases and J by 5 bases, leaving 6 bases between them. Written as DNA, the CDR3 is TGTGCCAGCTCACCAGGGGTCAATGAAAAACTGTTTTTT. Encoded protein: CASSPGVNEKLFF.

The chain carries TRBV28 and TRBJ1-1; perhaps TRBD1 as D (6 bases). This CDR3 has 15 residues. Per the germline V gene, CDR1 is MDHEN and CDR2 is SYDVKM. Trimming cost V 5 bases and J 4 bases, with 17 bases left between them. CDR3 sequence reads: CASSPRGRGRTEAFF. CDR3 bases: TGTGCCAGCAGTCCCCGGGGCCGGGGGCGCACTGAAGCTTTCTTT. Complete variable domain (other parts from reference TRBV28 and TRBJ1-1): DVKVTQSSRYLVKRTGEKVFLECVQDMDHENMFWYRQDPGLGLRLIYFSYDVKMKEKGDIPEGYSVSREKKERFSLILESASTNQTSMYLCASSPRGRGRTEAFFGQGTRLTVV.